Listed here are 3 T cell receptor beta chains from one sample, sequenced in a study of CD8 T cells in ankylosing spondylitis. Study-wide results and limits: Ankylosing spondylitis blood appeared to carry a characteristic TCR beta motif of roughly 8 highly homologous variants.

No cognate antigen is known for these TCRs. TCRdb re-analysed the 5' RACE reads in MiXCR, keeping a single row per CDR3 protein. The sample lists more than 300,000 distinct CDR3 sequences, 6.5% to 10% seen once, with about 14% in the top ten. Sequencing was done on a sample of blood, either unsorted or a sorted T cell fraction (not recorded which). The receptors originated from a male donor with ankylosing spondylitis.

The chain uses TRBV2 and TRBJ1-2; 11 bases map to TRBD1. Germline V lookup: CDR1 SNHLY, CDR2 FYNNEI. This CDR3 region has 12 residues. Trimming took 6 bases from V and 13 from J; bases not matched to a gene: 7. The CDR3: CASRGQGAPRTF. The CDR3 coding sequence is TGTGCCAGCAGAGGACAGGGGGCGCCGCGCACCTTC.

The CDR3 sequence is CASSAETDQPQHF. CDR3 DNA: TGTGCCAGCAGTGCCGAGACAGATCAGCCCCAGCATTTT. This rearrangement joins TRBV12-3 or TRBV12-4 to TRBJ1-5; tentative D call: TRBD1 (5 bases). The germline V and J ends were trimmed by 5 bases and 5 bases, with 10 bases remaining between them. This CDR3 is 13 amino acids long.

This clonotype was counted ten times or more. This chain links TRBV12-3 or TRBV12-4 with TRBJ2-7, with D perhaps being TRBD1 or TRBD2 (5 bases each). The CDR3 spans 14 residues. The V end was cut by 3 bases, the J end by 2 bases, with 11 bases between. CDR3 in DNA: TGTGCCAGCAGTTTCGAGGGGTCAGCCTACGAGCAGTACTTC. Its protein is CASSFEGSAYEQYF.